This TCR beta chain is drawn from a study of blood T cell repertoires in COVID-19. Overall study context: There were acute and convalescent COVID-19 samples, and they came from the United States, Italy and Spain. PBMCs, B-cell-depleted T cells, or T cells were the source of the cDNA or gDNA that made up the material.

Trimming stripped 3 bases from V and 7 bases from J, with 10 bases between. This CDR3 has 12 amino acids. Germline V CDR1 and CDR2: MDHEN, SYDVKM. How the authors handled the data: Cell counts per sample came from amplifying reference gene primers. The assay was immunoSEQ multiplex PCR, and TCRdb's table has in-frame clones only and misses some. V, J and clone size are those of that table, while D and trimming were read from the DNA. The table includes some 170,000 clones, 75% to 90% detected once. The sequence came from an older woman with acute or convalescent COVID-19. This rearrangement joins TRBV28 to TRBJ2-7, with D possibly TRBD2 on 5 matching bases. Sequencing was carried out using peripheral blood. This chain's CDR3 is CASSFPTGEQYF. The DNA of the CDR3 is TGTGCCAGCAGTTTCCCGACGGGGGAGCAGTACTTC.